Below, 16 T cell receptor beta chains from the same sample are listed, as sequenced in a study of T cell responses to AZD1222 COVID-19 vaccine. The protocol was immunoSEQ multiplex PCR, while the TCRdb copy is restricted to in-frame clones and leaves out a portion. The repertoire consists of 150,000 to 180,000 clones, with roughly nine tenths occurring once and the leading ten covering approximately 5.1%. The input for sequencing was peripheral blood, taken on day 0 of MenACWY control vaccination. These receptors were obtained from an adult in good health.

This chain connects TRBV2 to TRBJ2-6; D perhaps matches TRBD1 (7 bases). The CDR3 runs 16 residues. The germline CDR1 and CDR2 sequences are SNHLY and FYNNEI. V lost 8 bases to trimming and J lost 4 bases, with 18 bases between them. The CDR3 nucleotides read TGTGCCAGCGTTCAGACCAGGGGGGCCGGGGCCAACGTCCTGACTTTC. Its translation is CASVQTRGAGANVLTF.

The rearrangement links TRBV2 to TRBJ1-1; tentative D call: TRBD1 (5 bases). CDR3 length: 13 residues. Trimming took 6 bases from V and 1 from J, leaving 9 bases between them. Germline V gives CDR1 SNHLY, CDR2 FYNNEI. CDR3: CASRGGRNTEAFF. CDR3 bases: TGTGCCAGCAGGGGGGGGAGGAACACTGAAGCTTTCTTT.

V gene TRBV7-2 combines with J gene TRBJ2-7; 10 nucleotides line up with TRBD2. CDR1 and CDR2 (germline): SGHTA, FQGNSA. This CDR3 has 16 amino acids. Unmatched junction bases numbered 8, after V lost 1 base and J lost 5 bases. CDR3 loop: CASSLGTASGRNEQYF. CDR3 sequence (DNA): TGTGCCAGCAGCTTAGGAACGGCTAGCGGGAGAAACGAGCAGTACTTC.

The chain uses TRBV4-2 and TRBJ2-5; TRBD2 matches 9 bases. Looked up from germline, CDR1 is LGHNA and CDR2 is YNFKEQ. After removal of 0 bases from V and 7 bases from J, the junction contained 9 bases not matched to a gene. This CDR3 region has 16 residues. The CDR3 DNA reads TGTGCCAGCAGCCAAGATTGGCGGGGGGGCCTGGGGACCCAGTACTTC. Protein product: CASSQDWRGGLGTQYF.

This clone was found once. The chain is built from TRBV27 and TRBJ2-1, with D tentatively TRBD2 (5 bases). Trimming removed 4 bases from V and 2 bases from J, with 12 bases in between. Germline lookup yields CDR1 MNHEY and CDR2 SMNVEV (reference sequence). This CDR3 is built from 15 residues. The CDR3 loop is CASSSTVRAYNEQFF. The CDR3 nucleotides read TGTGCCAGCAGTTCCACCGTGCGGGCCTACAATGAGCAGTTCTTC.

The J gene is TRBJ2-3, the V gene TRBV27, with D possibly TRBD1 on 5 matching bases. The V end lost 9 bases, the J end lost 3 bases, and 13 bases lay between the germline ends. Germline V gene sequence: CDR1 MNHEY, CDR2 SMNVEV (reference sequence). CDR3 length: 13 amino acids. This CDR3 is CASTGKGTDTQYF. For the CDR3, the DNA is TGTGCCAGTACAGGAAAGGGTACAGATACGCAGTATTTT.

The chain couples TRBV2 to TRBJ1-4; no firm D call. V lost 6 bases, J lost 0 bases, and 29 bases lay in between. This CDR3 contains 21 residues. Germline-derived CDR1 and CDR2 are SNHLY and FYNNEI. The CDR3 DNA reads TGTGCCAGCAGCCTCGTAGCGGGATGGGAATTATTTAGTGCAACTAATGAAAAACTGTTTTTT. Translated: CASSLVAGWELFSATNEKLFF.

The V gene is TRBV19, the J gene TRBJ2-3, with D perhaps matching TRBD2 (5 bases). V lost 6 bases and J 6 bases, leaving 19 bases between the germline ends. Looked up from germline, CDR1 is LNHDA and CDR2 is SQIVND (reference sequence). CDR3 length: 15 residues. The CDR3 loop reads CASSPKSIRTDTQYF. CDR3 DNA: TGTGCCAGTAGCCCAAAGTCGATTCGGACTGATACGCAGTATTTT. Variable domain in full (rest from reference TRBV19 and TRBJ2-3): DGGITQSPKYLFRKEGQNVTLSCEQNLNHDAMYWYRQDPGQGLRLIYYSQIVNDFQKGDIAEGYSVSREKKESFPLTVTSAQKNPTAFYLCASSPKSIRTDTQYFGPGTRLTVL.

The genes are TRBV7-2 and TRBJ1-1; D is undetermined. The CDR3 sequence is 15 residues long. V lost 3 bases and J 4 bases, leaving 15 bases between the germline ends. CDR1 SGHTA and CDR2 FQGNSA come from the germline V gene. CDR3 DNA sequence: TGTGCCAGCAGCTTTACCCCTTTTTCCGCCACTGAAGCTTTCTTT. It is translated as CASSFTPFSATEAFF.

This chain joins TRBV11-1 and TRBJ2-1; TRBD1 is a possible D gene (6 bases). The CDR3 has 15 residues. CDR1 is SGHAT, CDR2 FQDESV, per germline (reference sequence). Trimming took 3 bases from V and 0 from J, leaving 9 bases between them. CDR3 DNA sequence: TGTGCCAGCAGCTTGAGGGGGTTCTCCTACAATGAGCAGTTCTTC. It yields the protein CASSLRGFSYNEQFF.

The chain employs TRBV5-1 and TRBJ1-1; weak D call: TRBD1 (5 bases). The CDR3 spans 13 residues. Looked up from germline, CDR1 is SGHRS and CDR2 is YFSETQ. The V end lost 3 bases, the J end lost 5 bases, and 11 bases lay between the germline ends. The CDR3 DNA is TGCGCCAGCAGCTCTACGTCAGGGACTGAAGCTTTCTTT. It specifies CASSSTSGTEAFF.

The V gene is TRBV7-8, the J gene TRBJ2-1, with D perhaps TRBD2 (5 bases). This CDR3 region has 15 residues. The V end lost 5 bases, the J end lost 7 bases, and 18 bases lay between the germline ends. CDR1 SGHVS and CDR2 FQNEAQ come from the germline V gene. The CDR3 DNA is TGTGCCAGCAGCCAATTGTTTCCCGGACTGAATGAGCAGTTCTTC. Protein product: CASSQLFPGLNEQFF.

This chain joins TRBV27 and TRBJ1-1, with 7 bases lining up with TRBD1. With V trimmed by 3 bases and J by 4 bases, 11 bases remained unmatched. The length of the CDR3 is 16 residues. Germline V CDR1 and CDR2: MNHEY, SMNVEV (reference sequence). CDR3 nucleotide sequence: TGTGCCAGCAGTTTCGTTACAGGGGTGGGAGGCACTGAAGCTTTCTTT. Its protein is CASSFVTGVGGTEAFF.

This chain connects TRBV2 to TRBJ2-7; D may be TRBD2 (5 bases). The CDR3 sequence is 15 residues long. Deletions cut 4 bases from V and 1 base from J, with 14 bases between. The germline CDR1 and CDR2 sequences are SNHLY and FYNNEI. The CDR3 DNA reads as TGTGCCAGCAGTGTTGAGGGCATTACGTCCTACGAGCAGTACGTC. Protein sequence: CASSVEGITSYEQYV.

V and J are TRBV11-3 and TRBJ1-2; D is perhaps TRBD1 (6 bases). The CDR3 sequence is 14 residues long. V was trimmed by 0 bases and J by 7 bases, leaving 12 bases between them. CDR1 SGHNT and CDR2 YENEEA come from the germline V gene. The chain's CDR3 is CASSLDLGARGYTF. In DNA form, the CDR3 reads TGTGCCAGCAGCTTAGATCTGGGGGCGCGTGGCTACACCTTC.

The chain has TRBV6-5 and TRBJ2-7; no reliable D call. V lost 8 bases to trimming and J lost 12 bases, with 26 bases between them. The CDR3 has 14 amino acids. Germline V lookup: CDR1 MNHEY, CDR2 SVGAGI. CDR3 residues: CASVGPLVSSKWYV. The CDR3 nucleotides are TGTGCCAGCGTAGGGCCCCTGGTCTCTAGTAAATGGTACGTC.